The 8 T cell receptor beta chains listed next were all sequenced from one sample in a study of cytomegalovirus exposure and HLA in healthy donors (dated by TCRdb to the late 2010s). Library preparation was by the immunoSEQ multiplex PCR assay. For the multiplex PCR, a mixture combining 60 forward primers for TCR Vbeta segments and 13 reverse primers for TCR Jbeta segments was used. This is the immuneACCESS table as TCRdb keeps it, with only in-frame sequences that have V and J called. A part of the clones is gone; compared with another copy, unresolved V genes explain less than half, and the rest is unexplained. Here the sample has some 140,000 clones; more than 70% occur a single time. Under 7.5% of the sample comes from the top ten. Sequencing input: PBMCs. Receptor source: a young woman in good health and CMV-seropositive.

V is TRBV4-2 and J is TRBJ1-2, with a weak D call TRBD1 (5 bases). The germline gives CDR1 LGHNA, CDR2 YNFKEQ. The length of the CDR3 is 13 residues. With 0 bases removed from V and 13 bases from J, the gap between germline ends came to 15 bases. In DNA form, the CDR3 reads TGTGCCAGCAGCCAAGAGTCGGCGGGGACGACCACCTTC. Translating gives CASSQESAGTTTF.

The chain carries TRBV18 and TRBJ2-2; 7 positions agree with TRBD1. The CDR3 covers 15 residues. Unmatched junction bases numbered 5, after V lost 2 bases and J lost 5 bases. CDR1 KGHSH and CDR2 LQKENI come from the germline V gene. Written as DNA, the CDR3 is TGTGCCAGCTCACCATTGGGGACAGATACCGGGGAGCTGTTTTTT. Translated, it gives CASSPLGTDTGELFF. The variable domain in full, with the rest retrieved from reference TRBV18 and TRBJ2-2, is NAGVMQNPRHLVRRRGQEARLRCSPMKGHSHVYWYRQLPEEGLKFMVYLQKENIIDESGMPKERFSAEFPKEGPSILRIQQVVRGDSAAYFCASSPLGTDTGELFFGEGSRLTVL.

In this sample, this clone turned up once. V usage is TRBV29-1 and J usage is TRBJ2-1, with D tentatively TRBD2 (6 bases). The ends were cut back, 2 bases at V and 4 bases at J, with 12 bases in the middle. This CDR3 region has 14 residues. CDR1 SQVTM and CDR2 ANQGSEA come from the germline V gene. CDR3 sequence: CSVEKGLQYNEQFF. In DNA, the CDR3 is TGCAGCGTTGAAAAGGGACTGCAATACAATGAGCAGTTCTTC.

The V gene is TRBV5-6, the J gene TRBJ1-1; 12 bases are a match to TRBD1. V shed 4 bases and J 4 bases; nucleotides not matched to a gene: 5. From germline, CDR1 is SGHDT and CDR2 YYEEEE. CDR3 length equals 15 residues. The CDR3 DNA reads as TGTGCCAGCAGCGCTGGGACAGGGGGCGGCACTGAAGCTTTCTTT. Encoded protein: CASSAGTGGGTEAFF.

This clone appeared a single time. The V gene is TRBV5-4, the J gene TRBJ2-1; 13 bases map to TRBD2. Germline V gene lookup returns CDR1 SGHNT and CDR2 YYREEE (reference sequence). The ends lost 4 bases at V and 4 bases at J; junction bases unmatched: 5. This CDR3 region has 16 residues. CDR3 in amino acids: CASSLGLAGDYNEQFF. The CDR3 DNA sequence: TGTGCCAGCAGCCTAGGACTAGCGGGGGATTACAATGAGCAGTTCTTC.

J is TRBJ2-2 and V is TRBV6-6; 9 bases align to TRBD1. The germline V gene encodes CDR1 MNHNY and CDR2 SVGAGI (reference sequence). There are 14 residues in the CDR3. V dropped 8 bases and J dropped 7; count of bases not matched to a gene: 8. In DNA form, the CDR3 reads TGTGCCAGCTGTGGACAGGGGAATGGCGGGGAGCTGTTTTTT. Translated, it gives CASCGQGNGGELFF.

The chain joins TRBV20-1 to TRBJ2-7, with D maybe TRBD2 (7 bases). CDR3 length equals 11 residues. The V and J ends lost 5 bases and 4 bases respectively, with 9 bases between them. CDR1 and CDR2 (germline): DFQATT, SNEGSKA (reference sequence). The CDR3 protein is CSAGGAYEQYF. In DNA, the CDR3 is TGCAGTGCTGGGGGGGCGTACGAGCAGTACTTC.

A note on this clone: No conserved phenylalanine or tryptophan is present at the end of the CDR3, so a read error is the likely explanation. The DNA is omitted, as the CDR3 cannot be located on it reliably, and the CDR3 follows TCRdb's listing. The chain recombines TRBV30 with TRBJ2-3; no DNA check was done on the table's D call, TRBD2. Germline V gene sequence: CDR1 GTSNPN, CDR2 SVGIG (reference sequence). The CDR3 is 9 residues long, counting both termini. The CDR3 sequence is CASDSPVVA.